The text below deals with one TCR beta chain. This sample is drawn from a study of cytomegalovirus exposure and HLA in healthy donors. V was pared by 6 bases and J by 5 bases, with 10 bases of the junction left unmatched. Germline V gene lookup returns CDR1 WSHSY and CDR2 SAAADI. The CDR3 sequence is 17 residues long. The primer mix had 60 Vbeta and 13 Jbeta primers. The assay was immunoSEQ multiplex PCR, and TCRdb's table has in-frame clones only and misses some. The sample has under 200,000 clones; more than 75% are singletons. The chain uses TRBV10-2 and TRBJ2-1; 13 positions match TRBD2. This TCR derives from a girl aged 2 to 9 in good health and CMV-seropositive. Material: PBMCs. The CDR3 DNA sequence: TGCGCCAGCAGCTATAGGACTAGCGGGAGAGTTAACAATGAGCAGTTCTTC. As protein: CASSYRTSGRVNNEQFF.